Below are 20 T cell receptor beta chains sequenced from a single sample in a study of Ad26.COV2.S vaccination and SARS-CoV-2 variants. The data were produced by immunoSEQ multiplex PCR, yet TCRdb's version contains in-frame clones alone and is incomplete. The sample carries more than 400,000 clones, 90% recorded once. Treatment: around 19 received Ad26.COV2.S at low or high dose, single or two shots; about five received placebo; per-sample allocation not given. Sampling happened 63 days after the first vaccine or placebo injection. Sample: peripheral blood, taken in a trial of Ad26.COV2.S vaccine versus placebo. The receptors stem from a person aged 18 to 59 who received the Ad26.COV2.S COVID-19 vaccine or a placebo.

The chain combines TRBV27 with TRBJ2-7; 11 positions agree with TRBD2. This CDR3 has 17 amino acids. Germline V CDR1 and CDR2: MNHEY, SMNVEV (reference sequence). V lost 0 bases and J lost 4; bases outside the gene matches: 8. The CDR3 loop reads CASSLSAEASGRYEQYF. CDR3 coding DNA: TGTGCCAGCAGTTTATCCGCCGAGGCTAGCGGGAGGTACGAGCAGTACTTC.

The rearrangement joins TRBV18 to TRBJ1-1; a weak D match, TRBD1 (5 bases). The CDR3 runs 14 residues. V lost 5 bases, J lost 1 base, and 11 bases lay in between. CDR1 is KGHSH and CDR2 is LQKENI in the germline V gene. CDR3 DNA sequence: TGTGCCAGCTCAACGACAGATCCGAACACTGAAGCTTTCTTT. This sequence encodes CASSTTDPNTEAFF.

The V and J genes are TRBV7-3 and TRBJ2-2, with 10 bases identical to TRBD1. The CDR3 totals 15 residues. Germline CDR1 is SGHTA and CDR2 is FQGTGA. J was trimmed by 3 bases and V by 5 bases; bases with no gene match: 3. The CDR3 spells CASSRQGADTGELFF. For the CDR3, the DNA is TGTGCCAGCAGCAGACAGGGGGCGGACACCGGGGAGCTGTTTTTT.

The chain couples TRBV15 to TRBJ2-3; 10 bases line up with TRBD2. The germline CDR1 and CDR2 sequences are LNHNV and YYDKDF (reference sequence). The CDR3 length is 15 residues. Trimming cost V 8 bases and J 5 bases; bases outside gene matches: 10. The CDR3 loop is CATLSGRARGDTQYF. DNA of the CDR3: TGTGCCACCCTGAGCGGGAGGGCCCGCGGAGATACGCAGTATTTT.

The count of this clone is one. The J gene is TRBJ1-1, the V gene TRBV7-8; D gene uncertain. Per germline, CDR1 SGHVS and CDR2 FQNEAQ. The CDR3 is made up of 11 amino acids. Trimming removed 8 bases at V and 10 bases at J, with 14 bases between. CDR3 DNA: TGTGCCAGCGGGCTCGGAGGGAGAGCTTTCTTT. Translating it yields CASGLGGRAFF.

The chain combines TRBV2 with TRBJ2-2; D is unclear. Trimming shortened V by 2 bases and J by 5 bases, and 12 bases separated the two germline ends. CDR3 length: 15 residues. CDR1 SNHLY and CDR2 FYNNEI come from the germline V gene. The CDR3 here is CASSELVQATGELFF. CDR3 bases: TGTGCCAGCAGTGAATTGGTGCAGGCTACCGGGGAGCTGTTTTTT.

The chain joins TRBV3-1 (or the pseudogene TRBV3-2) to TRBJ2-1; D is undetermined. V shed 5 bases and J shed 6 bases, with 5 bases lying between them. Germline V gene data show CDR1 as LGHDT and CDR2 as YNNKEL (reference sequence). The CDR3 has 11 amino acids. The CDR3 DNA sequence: TGTGCCAGCAGCGCCCCCAATGAGCAGTTCTTC. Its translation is CASSAPNEQFF.

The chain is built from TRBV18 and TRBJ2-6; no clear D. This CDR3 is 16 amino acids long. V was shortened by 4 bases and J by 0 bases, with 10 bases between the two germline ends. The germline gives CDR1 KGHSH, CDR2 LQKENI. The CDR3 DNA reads TGTGCCAGCTCACACACCGCCTCCTCTGGGGCCAACGTCCTGACTTTC. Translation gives CASSHTASSGANVLTF.

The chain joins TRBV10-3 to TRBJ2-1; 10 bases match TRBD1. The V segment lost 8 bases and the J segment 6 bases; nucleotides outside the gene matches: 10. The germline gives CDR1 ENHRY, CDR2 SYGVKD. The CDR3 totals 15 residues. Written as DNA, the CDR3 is TGTGCCATCCGATTGGGGACAGGGGATCCCAATGAGCAGTTCTTC. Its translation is CAIRLGTGDPNEQFF.

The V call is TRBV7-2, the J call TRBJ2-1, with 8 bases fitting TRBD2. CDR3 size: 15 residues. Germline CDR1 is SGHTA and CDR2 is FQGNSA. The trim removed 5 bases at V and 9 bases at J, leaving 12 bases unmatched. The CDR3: CASSSLISGGGEQFF. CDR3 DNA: TGTGCCAGCAGCAGCCTAATAAGCGGGGGAGGTGAGCAGTTCTTC.

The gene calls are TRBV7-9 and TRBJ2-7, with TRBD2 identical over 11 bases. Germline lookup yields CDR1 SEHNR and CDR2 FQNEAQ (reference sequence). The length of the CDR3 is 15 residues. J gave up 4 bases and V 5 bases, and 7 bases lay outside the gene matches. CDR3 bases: TGTGCCAGCAGCCCAACTAGCGGGAGCAGGTACGAGCAGTACTTC. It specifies CASSPTSGSRYEQYF.

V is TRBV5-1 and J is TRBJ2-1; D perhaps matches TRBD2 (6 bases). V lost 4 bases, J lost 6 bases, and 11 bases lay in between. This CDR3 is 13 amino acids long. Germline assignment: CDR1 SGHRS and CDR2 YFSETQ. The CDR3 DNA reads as TGCGCCAGCAGCGTTGGGACTCGCAATGAGCAGTTCTTC. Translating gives CASSVGTRNEQFF. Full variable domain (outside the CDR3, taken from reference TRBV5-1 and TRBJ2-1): KAGVTQTPRYLIKTRGQQVTLSCSPISGHRSVSWYQQTPGQGLQFLFEYFSETQRNKGNFPGRFSGRQFSNSRSEMNVSTLELGDSALYLCASSVGTRNEQFFGPGTRLTVL.

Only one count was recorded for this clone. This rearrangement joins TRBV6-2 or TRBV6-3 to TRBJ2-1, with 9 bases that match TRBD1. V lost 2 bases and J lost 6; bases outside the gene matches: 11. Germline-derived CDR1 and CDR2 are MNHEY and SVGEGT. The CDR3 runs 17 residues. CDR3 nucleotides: TGTGCCAGCAGTTACATCCCCGGGACAGGGTCTGGCAATGAGCAGTTCTTC. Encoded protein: CASSYIPGTGSGNEQFF.

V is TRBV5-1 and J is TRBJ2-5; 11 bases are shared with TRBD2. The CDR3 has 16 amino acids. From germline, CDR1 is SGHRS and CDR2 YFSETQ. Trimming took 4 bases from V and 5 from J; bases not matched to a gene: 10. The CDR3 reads CASSHGTSGAGETQYF. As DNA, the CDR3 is TGCGCCAGCAGCCATGGGACTAGCGGAGCTGGGGAGACCCAGTACTTC.

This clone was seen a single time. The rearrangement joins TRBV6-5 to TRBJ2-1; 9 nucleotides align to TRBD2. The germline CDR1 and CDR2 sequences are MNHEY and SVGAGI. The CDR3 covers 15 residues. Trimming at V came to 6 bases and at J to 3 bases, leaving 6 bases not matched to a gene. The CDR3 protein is CASSPLAGSYNEQFF. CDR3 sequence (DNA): TGTGCCAGCAGCCCACTAGCGGGTAGCTACAATGAGCAGTTCTTC.

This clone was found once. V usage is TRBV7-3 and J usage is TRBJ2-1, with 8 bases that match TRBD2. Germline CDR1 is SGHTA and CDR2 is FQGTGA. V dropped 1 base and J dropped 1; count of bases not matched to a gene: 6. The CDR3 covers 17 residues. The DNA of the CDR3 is TGTGCCAGCAGCTTAAGATCGCTAGCGGGTTCCTACAATGAGCAGTTCTTC. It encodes CASSLRSLAGSYNEQFF.

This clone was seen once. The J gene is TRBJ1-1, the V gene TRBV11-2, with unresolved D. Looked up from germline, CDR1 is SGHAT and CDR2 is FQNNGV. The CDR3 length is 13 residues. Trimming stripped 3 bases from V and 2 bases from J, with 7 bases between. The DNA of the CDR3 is TGTGCCAGCAGCTTGACCTTAAACACTGAAGCTTTCTTT. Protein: CASSLTLNTEAFF.

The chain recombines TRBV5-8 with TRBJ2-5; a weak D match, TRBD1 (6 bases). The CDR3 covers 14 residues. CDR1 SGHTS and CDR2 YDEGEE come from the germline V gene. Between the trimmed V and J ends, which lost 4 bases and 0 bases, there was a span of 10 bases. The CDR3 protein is CASSTWTDQETQYF. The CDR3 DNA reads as TGTGCCAGCAGCACCTGGACAGACCAAGAGACCCAGTACTTC.

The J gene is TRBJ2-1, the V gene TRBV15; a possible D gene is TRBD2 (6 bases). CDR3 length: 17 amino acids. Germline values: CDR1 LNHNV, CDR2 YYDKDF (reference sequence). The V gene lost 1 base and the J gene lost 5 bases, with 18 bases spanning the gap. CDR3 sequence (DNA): TGTGCCACCAGCAGAGGGTCACCGAGGACTACCCACAATGAGCAGTTCTTC. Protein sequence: CATSRGSPRTTHNEQFF.

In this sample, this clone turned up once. CDR3 DNA sequence: TGTGCCACCAGCAGAGATCGATCGGGGGCCTACGAGCAGTACTTC. It is translated as CATSRDRSGAYEQYF. The chain is built from TRBV15 and TRBJ2-7; a possible D gene is TRBD2 (6 bases). This CDR3 contains 15 residues. Between the trimmed V and J ends, which lost 0 bases and 2 bases, there was a span of 11 bases. The germline gives CDR1 LNHNV, CDR2 YYDKDF (reference sequence).